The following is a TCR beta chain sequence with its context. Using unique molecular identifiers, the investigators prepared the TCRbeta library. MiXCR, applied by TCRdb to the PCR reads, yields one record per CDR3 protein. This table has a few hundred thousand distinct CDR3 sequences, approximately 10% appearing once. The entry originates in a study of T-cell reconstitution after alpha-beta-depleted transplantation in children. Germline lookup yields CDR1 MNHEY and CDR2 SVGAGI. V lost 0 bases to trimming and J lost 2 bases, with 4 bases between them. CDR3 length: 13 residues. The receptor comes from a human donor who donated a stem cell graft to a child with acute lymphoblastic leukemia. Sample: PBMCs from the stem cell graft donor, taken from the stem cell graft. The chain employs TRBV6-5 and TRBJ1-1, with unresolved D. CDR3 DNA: TGTGCCAGCAGTTACTCCCATAACACTGAAGCTTTCTTT. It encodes CASSYSHNTEAFF.